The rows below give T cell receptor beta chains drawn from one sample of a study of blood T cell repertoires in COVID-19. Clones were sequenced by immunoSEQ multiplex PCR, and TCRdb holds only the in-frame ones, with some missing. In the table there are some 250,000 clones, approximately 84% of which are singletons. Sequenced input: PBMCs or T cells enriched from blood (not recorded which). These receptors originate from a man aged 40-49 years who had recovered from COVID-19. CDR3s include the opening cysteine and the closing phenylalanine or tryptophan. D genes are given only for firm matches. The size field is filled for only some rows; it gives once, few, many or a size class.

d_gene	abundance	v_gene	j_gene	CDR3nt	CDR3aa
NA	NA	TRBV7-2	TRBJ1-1	TGTGCCAGCAGCTTCTCCGCGGGAGTCACTGAAGCTTTCTTT	CASSFSAGVTEAFF
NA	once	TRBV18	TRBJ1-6	TGTGCCAGCTCACCACTGCTAACGGGTTCACCCCTCCACTTT	CASSPLLTGSPLHF
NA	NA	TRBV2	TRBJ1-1	TGTGCCAGCCTCATCGAGGGATTGAACACTGAAGCTTTCTTT	CASLIEGLNTEAFF
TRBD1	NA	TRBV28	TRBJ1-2	TGTGCCAGCAGTGGCCCGACAGGGGATGGCTACACCTTC	CASSGPTGDGYTF
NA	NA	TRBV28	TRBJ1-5	TGTGCCAGCGGCCCTCCCAGGGGCAGGAGCAATCAGCCCCAGCATTTT	CASGPPRGRSNQPQHF
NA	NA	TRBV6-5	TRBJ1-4	TGTGCCAGCAGACAACTGGGGGGGCTAAATGAAAAACTGTTTTTT	CASRQLGGLNEKLFF
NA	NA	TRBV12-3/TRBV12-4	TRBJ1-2	TGTGCCAGCACCCAGGGGTTAAGGGGCTACACCTTC	CASTQGLRGYTF
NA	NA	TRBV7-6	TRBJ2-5	TGTGCCAGCAGCTTAGCCGGGACTCAGGAGACCCAGTACTTC	CASSLAGTQETQYF
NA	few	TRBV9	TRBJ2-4	TGTGCCAGCAGCGTAGGGGACCGGGACTCAGGCATTCAGTACTTC	CASSVGDRDSGIQYF
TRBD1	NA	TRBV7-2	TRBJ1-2	TGTGCCAGCAGCTTAAACCTACAGGGGTTCTATGGCTACACCTTC	CASSLNLQGFYGYTF
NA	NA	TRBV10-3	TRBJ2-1	TGTGCCATCAGTGAAGCCGTAAATGAGCAGTTCTTC	CAISEAVNEQFF
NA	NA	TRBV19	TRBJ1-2	TGTGCCAGTAGGCCTACAGCGGGCGACTATGGCTACACCTTC	CASRPTAGDYGYTF
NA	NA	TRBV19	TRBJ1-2	TGTGCCAGTTCAGACAGAGTCTATGGCTACACCTTC	CASSDRVYGYTF
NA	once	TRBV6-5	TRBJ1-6	TGTGCCAGCAGCCCCAGGGGCTATAATTCACCCCTCCACTTT	CASSPRGYNSPLHF
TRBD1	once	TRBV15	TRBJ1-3	TGTGCCACCAGCAGAGATCTGGGCCAGGGGGGTAGGAACACCATATATTTT	CATSRDLGQGGRNTIYF
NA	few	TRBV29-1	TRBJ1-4	TGCAGCGTTGACGGGGGAAAGGCGACTAATGAAAAACTGTTTTTT	CSVDGGKATNEKLFF
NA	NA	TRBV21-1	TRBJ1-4	TGTGCCAGCATTCATCCGGGACCAGGGGAGAAACTGTTTTTT	CASIHPGPGEKLFF
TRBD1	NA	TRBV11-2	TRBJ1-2	TGTGCCAGCAGCTCCCTGACAGGGATCTATGGCTACACCTTC	CASSSLTGIYGYTF
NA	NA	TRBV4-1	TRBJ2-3	TGCGCCAGCAGCGATCTGTTGCGGAGCACAGATACGCAGTATTTT	CASSDLLRSTDTQYF
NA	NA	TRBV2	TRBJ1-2	TGTGCCAGCAGTGCCGCTAACTATGGCTACACCTTC	CASSAANYGYTF
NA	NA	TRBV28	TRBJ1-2	TGTGCCAGCAGTCGGGGTATTTTCGGCTACACCTTC	CASSRGIFGYTF
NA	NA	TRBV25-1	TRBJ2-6	TGTGCCAGCAGCGCAACAGGGCACCCTGGGGCCAACGTCCTGACTTTC	CASSATGHPGANVLTF
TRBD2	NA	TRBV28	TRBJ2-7	TGTGCCAGCAGTTTAGAGACTAGCGTTACCCACGAGCAGTACTTC	CASSLETSVTHEQYF
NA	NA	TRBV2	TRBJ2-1	TGTGCCAGCAGTGATGACGGGAGCTCCTACAATGAGCAGTTCTTC	CASSDDGSSYNEQFF
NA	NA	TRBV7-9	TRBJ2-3	TGTGCCAGCAGCTTATATCCCGCAGATACGCAGTATTTT	CASSLYPADTQYF
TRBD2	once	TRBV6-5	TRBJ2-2	TGTGCCAGCAGTTACGCCGGGACTAGCGCGGCCGGGGAGCTGTTTTTT	CASSYAGTSAAGELFF
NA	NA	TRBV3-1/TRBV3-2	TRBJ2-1	TGTGCCAGCAGCCAACCGGGATCGAACTTTTACAATGAGCAGTTCTTC	CASSQPGSNFYNEQFF
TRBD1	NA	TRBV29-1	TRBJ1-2	TGCAGCGCCTCGACAGGGGTGGATGGCTACACCTTC	CSASTGVDGYTF
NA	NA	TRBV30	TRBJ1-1	TGTGCCTGGAGGACAGAGAACACTGAAGCTTTCTTT	CAWRTENTEAFF
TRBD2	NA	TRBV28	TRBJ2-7	TGTGCCAGCAGTTTCCCTAGCGGGACGAACGAGCAGTACTTC	CASSFPSGTNEQYF
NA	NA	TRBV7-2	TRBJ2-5	TGTGCCAGCAGCTTTTTCCCCCTAGAAGAGACCCAGTACTTC	CASSFFPLEETQYF
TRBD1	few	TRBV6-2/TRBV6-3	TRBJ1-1	TGTGCCAGCAGCTTTCCCAGGGGGTTGAACACTGAAGCTTTCTTT	CASSFPRGLNTEAFF
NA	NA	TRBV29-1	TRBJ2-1	TGCAGCGTCCAGACACAGGCGTATGAGCAGTTCTTC	CSVQTQAYEQFF
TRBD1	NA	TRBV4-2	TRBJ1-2	TGTGCCAGCAGCCAAGTCACAGGGGGCAGTCTAGGTTATGGCTACACCTTC	CASSQVTGGSLGYGYTF
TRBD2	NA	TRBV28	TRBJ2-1	TGTGCCAGCAGCCTTAGCGGGAGCTATAACAATGAGCAGTTCTTC	CASSLSGSYNNEQFF
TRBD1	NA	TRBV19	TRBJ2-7	TGTGCCAGTAGTATTCGGGACAGTACCTACGAGCAGTACTTC	CASSIRDSTYEQYF
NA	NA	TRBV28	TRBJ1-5	TGTGCCAGCAGTTTAGTCAGGGGACATCAGCCCCAGCATTTT	CASSLVRGHQPQHF
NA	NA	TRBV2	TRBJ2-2	TGTGCCAGCAGTGTGGAGGGCCCGAACACCGGGGAGCTGTTTTTT	CASSVEGPNTGELFF
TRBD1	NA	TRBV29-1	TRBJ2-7	TGCAGCGGGAAGGGACAGTCCTACGAGCAGTACTTC	CSGKGQSYEQYF
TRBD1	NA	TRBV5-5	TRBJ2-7	TGTGCCAGCAGCTTGGGACAGGGCCCCTACGAGCAGTACTTC	CASSLGQGPYEQYF
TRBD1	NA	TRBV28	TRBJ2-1	TGTGCCAGCGGATTAGGGGGCGAGTTCTTC	CASGLGGEFF
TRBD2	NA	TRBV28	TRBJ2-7	TGTGCCAGCAGCTCCGCGGGGACTACCCCCTACGAGCAGTACTTC	CASSSAGTTPYEQYF
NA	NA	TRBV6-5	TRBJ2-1	TGTGCCAGCAGTTTCCCAGGGGGGAATGAGCAGTTCTTC	CASSFPGGNEQFF
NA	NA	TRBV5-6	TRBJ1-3	TGTGCCAGCAGCTTGGGGGCAGGGTTTGGAAACACCATATATTTT	CASSLGAGFGNTIYF
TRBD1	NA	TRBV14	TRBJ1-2	TGTGCCAGCAGCCAAGAAGGGACAGTCTATGGCTACACCTTC	CASSQEGTVYGYTF
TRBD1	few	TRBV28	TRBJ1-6	TGTGCCAACAGACAGGGGAATAATTCACCCCTCCACTTT	CANRQGNNSPLHF
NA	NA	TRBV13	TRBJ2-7	TGTGCCAGCAGCTTAGGCCGAACTAGCCAGTACTTC	CASSLGRTSQYF
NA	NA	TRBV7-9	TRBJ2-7	TGTGCCAGCAGCCTTGGGCTGCAGGACGAGCAGTACTTC	CASSLGLQDEQYF
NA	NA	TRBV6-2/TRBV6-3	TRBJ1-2	TGTGCCAGCAGTACCGGGGGACATGGCTACACCTTC	CASSTGGHGYTF
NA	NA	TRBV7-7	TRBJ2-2	TGTGCCAGCAGCTTAGTTTTCGCGGGCCTCAACACCGGGGAGCTGTTTTTT	CASSLVFAGLNTGELFF
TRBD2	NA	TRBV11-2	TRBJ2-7	TGTGCCAGCAGCTTCCCCCTAGCGGGGGGCTCCCCCTACGAGCAGTACTTC	CASSFPLAGGSPYEQYF
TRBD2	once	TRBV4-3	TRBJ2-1	TGCGCCAGCAGCCAGTTAGCGGGGGCCTACAATGAGCAGTTCTTC	CASSQLAGAYNEQFF
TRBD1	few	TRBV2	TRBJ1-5	TGTGCCAGCAGTGGGACAGGGGGCAGCAGGCAGCCCCAGCATTTT	CASSGTGGSRQPQHF
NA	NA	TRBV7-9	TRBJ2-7	TGTGCCAGCAGCTTAGTTGCGGGCGTCTCCTACGAGCAGTACTTC	CASSLVAGVSYEQYF